This TCR beta chain was sequenced in a study of blood T cell repertoires in COVID-19 (dated by TCRdb to about 2020). Broadly, across the study: Samples from collaborators originated in the United States, Italy and Spain and spanned both the acute and convalescent phases of COVID-19. A de-identified subject ID, COVID-19 status, age in years and sex were almost always included in the sample metadata. The samples were drawn from two sources: the first 160 participants of the ongoing ImmuneRACE study, and 950 to 1,500 subjects contributed by 6 global collaborators. The repertoires were released in a freely available public database meant as a resource for research on the immune response to SARS-CoV-2. Subjects who had been exposed to COVID-19, were actively infected with it, or had recovered from it provided the deeply sampled blood TCRbeta repertoires that made up the dataset. The material from the prospective study consisted of cDNA or gDNA derived from T cells, B-cell-depleted T cells, or PBMCs. HLA class I and class II types, where available, came from metadata supplied by the sample provider rather than from assay-based typing.

In the prospective study, participants were roughly 18 to 89 years old, resided in approximately 25 geographic areas of the United States, and were enrolled through a virtual design. In the prospective study, participants were assigned to cohorts based on the clinical history participants reported in a screening survey and a study questionnaire. For ImmuneRACE Cohort 3, a participant was defined as recovered based on two consecutive negative NP/OP PCR tests, clearance by a healthcare professional, or resolution of symptoms. Mobile phlebotomists in the prospective study collected whole blood, serum and a nasopharyngeal or oropharyngeal swab from every participant. Participants in the prospective study had the option to provide additional blood draws and questionnaires over a 2-month period. Before DNA extraction, prospective study blood samples were shipped either frozen or at room temperature.

TCRbeta CDR3 regions were amplified from genomic DNA using the immunoSEQ Assay, a bias-controlled multiplex PCR. From the authors' description of their analysis: Within the assay, amplification of reference gene primers was used to estimate how many nucleated cells each sample contained. To quantify the absolute abundance of each unique TCRbeta CDR3 rearrangement, sequence reads were collapsed and filtered. For each sample, productive Simpson clonality was calculated as the square root of Simpson's diversity index across productive rearrangements. Imported from immuneACCESS, the table was reduced by TCRdb to in-frame sequences with V and J called. These copies leave out some clones; in studies compared against another copy, an unresolved V gene accounts for under half, and the cause of the remainder is not known. The D gene and trimming were derived from the DNA, and the V and J assignments and clone size from that table. Here the sample has about 170,000 clones; less than 90% occur a single time. Approximately 4.7% of the sample goes to the ten largest clones.

Clipping removes 0 bases from V and 2 bases from J, with 9 as the unmatched junction base count. Per the germline V gene (reference sequence), LGHDT is the CDR1 and YNNKEL is the CDR2. The CDR3 numbers 17 residues from cysteine through phenylalanine. Only the CDR3 region is kept as DNA, spanning 51 bases read in frame from base 1. About this clone itself: Its antigen is currently not known. Base qualities are not provided; no much larger clone lies one nucleotide away.

The investigation overall reported the following: How much clinical and demographic metadata was included differed by source and by participant, and the metadata was provided uncurated.

The sequence was collected from a woman aged 45-60 years who had recovered from COVID-19. This receptor chain uses TRBV3-1 (or the pseudogene TRBV3-2) and TRBJ1-2, with TRBD1 identical over 7 junction bases. Input material: PBMCs or T cells enriched from blood (not recorded which). DNA sequence: TGTGCCAGCAGCCAAGATCTTGGGGCAGGGGGGAACTATGGCTACACCTTC. This is translated as CASSQDLGAGGNYGYTF.